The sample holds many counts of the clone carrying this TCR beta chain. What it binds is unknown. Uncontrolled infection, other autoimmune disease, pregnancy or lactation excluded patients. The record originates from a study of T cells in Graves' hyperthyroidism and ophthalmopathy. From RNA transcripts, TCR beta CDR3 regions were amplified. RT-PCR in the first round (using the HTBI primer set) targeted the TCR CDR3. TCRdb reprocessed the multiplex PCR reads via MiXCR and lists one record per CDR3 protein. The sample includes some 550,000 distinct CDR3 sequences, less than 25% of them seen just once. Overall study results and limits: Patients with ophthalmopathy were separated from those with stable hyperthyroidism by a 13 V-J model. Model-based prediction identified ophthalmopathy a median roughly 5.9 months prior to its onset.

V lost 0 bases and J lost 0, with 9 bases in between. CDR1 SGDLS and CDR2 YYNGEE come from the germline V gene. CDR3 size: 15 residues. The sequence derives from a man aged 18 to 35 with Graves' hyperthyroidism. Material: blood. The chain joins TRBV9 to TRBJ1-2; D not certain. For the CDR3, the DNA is TGTGCCAGCAGCGTAGCGTGGGGATCTAACTATGGCTACACCTTC. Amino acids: CASSVAWGSNYGYTF.